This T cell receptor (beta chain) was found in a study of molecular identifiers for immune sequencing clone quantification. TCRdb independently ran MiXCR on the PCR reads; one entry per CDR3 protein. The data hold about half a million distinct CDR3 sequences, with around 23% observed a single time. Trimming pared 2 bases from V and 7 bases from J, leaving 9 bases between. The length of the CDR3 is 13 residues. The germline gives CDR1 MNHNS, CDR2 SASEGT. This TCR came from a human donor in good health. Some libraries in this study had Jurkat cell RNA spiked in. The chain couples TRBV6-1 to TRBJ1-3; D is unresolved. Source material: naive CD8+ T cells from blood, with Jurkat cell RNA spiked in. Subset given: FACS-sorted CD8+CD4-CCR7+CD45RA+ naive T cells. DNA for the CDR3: TGTGCCAGCAGTGAACCCCAGTTTAACACCATATATTTT. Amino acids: CASSEPQFNTIYF.